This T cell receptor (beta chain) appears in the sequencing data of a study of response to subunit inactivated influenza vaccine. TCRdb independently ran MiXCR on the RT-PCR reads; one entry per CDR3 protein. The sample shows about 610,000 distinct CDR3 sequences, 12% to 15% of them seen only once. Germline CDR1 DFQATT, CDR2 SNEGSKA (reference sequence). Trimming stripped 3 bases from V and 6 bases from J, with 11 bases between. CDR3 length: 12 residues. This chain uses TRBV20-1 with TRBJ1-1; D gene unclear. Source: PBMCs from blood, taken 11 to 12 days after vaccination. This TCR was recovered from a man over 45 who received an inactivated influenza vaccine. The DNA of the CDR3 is TGCAGTGCTAGCTGGTTGGTTGCTGAAGCTTTCTTT. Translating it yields CSASWLVAEAFF.